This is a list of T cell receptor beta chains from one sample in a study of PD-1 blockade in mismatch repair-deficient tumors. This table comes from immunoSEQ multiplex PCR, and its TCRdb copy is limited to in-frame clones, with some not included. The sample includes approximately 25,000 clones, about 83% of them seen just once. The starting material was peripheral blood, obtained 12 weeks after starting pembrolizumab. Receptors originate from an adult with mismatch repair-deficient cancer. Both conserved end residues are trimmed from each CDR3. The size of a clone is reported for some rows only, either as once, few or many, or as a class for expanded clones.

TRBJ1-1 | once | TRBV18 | ASSPPGQRNTEAF
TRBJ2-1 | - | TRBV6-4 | ASSGGNNEQF
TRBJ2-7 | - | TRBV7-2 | ASSLVPQGPYEQY
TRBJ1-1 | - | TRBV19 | ASSMTVNTEAF
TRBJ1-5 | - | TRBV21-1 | ASSKEGPAQGARYQPQH
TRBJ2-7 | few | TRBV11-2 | ASRLTGYEQY
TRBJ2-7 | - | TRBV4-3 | ASSQGDSVSYEQY
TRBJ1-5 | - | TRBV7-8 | ASSFSPGHQPQH
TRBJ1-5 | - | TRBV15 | ATSRDPPGRGPNQPQH
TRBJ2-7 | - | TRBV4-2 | ASSQGDSESYEQY
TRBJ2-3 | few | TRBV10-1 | ASISGSYTDTQY
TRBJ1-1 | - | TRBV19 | ASSITGATEAF
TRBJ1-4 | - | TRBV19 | ASSVSATNEKLF
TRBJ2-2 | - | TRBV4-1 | ASSQDGTFTGELF
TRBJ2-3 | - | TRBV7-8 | ASSLAPGLAVTDTQY
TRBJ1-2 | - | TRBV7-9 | ASSLPPADLFNYGYT
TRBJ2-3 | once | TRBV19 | ASSRPGTEMRTQY
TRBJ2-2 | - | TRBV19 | ASMTPSGLTGELF
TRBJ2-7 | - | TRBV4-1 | ASSKTDGEHEQY
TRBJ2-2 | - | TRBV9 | ASSSSTSGANTGELF
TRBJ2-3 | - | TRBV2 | ASRISGSTDTQY
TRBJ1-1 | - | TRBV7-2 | ASSPTRQGAF
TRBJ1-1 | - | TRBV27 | ARDHGNTEAF
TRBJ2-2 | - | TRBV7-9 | ASSLVGQGSGTGELF
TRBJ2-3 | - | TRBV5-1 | ASSGSIAFSTDTQY
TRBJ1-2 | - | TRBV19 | ASSMNLDRERYGYT
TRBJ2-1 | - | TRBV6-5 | ASSYSGVGEQF
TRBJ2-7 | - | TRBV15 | ATSRDGTQIYEQY
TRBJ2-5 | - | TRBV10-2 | ASSESAGVYQETQY
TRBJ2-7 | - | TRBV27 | ASSLGRGRNQGQY
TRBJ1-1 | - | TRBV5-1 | ASGPRGGTEAF
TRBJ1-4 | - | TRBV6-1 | ASRSGQDEKLF
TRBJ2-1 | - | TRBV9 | ASSGSGRFYNEQF
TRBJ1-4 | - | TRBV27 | ASSLYPGLEKLF
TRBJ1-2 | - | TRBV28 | ASSPGDRSSGYT
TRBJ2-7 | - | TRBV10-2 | ASSEYRGPYEQY
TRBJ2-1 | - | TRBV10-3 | AIRVLNEQF
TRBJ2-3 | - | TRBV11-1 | ASSFNSDTQY
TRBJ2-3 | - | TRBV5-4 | ASSLRRGQADTQY
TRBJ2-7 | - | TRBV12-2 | ASRLATWLSARPSTQLSYEQY
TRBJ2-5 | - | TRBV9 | ATSPTRRQETQY
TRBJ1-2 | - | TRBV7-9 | ASTPNSYGYT
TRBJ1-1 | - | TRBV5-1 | ASSLDPSGERRNTEAF
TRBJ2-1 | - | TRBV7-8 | ASSLRGEYNEQF
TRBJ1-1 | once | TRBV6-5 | ASSTGGTEAF
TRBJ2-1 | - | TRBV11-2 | ASSLDLSLGVGEF
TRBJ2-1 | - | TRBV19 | ASSISTGRIGEQF
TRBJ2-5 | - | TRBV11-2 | ASSPRQGRETQY
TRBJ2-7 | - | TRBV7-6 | ASSPGGGFGEQY
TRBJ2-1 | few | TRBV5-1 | ASSWTDRENNEQF
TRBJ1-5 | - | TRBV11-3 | ASSLDSGEGQPQH